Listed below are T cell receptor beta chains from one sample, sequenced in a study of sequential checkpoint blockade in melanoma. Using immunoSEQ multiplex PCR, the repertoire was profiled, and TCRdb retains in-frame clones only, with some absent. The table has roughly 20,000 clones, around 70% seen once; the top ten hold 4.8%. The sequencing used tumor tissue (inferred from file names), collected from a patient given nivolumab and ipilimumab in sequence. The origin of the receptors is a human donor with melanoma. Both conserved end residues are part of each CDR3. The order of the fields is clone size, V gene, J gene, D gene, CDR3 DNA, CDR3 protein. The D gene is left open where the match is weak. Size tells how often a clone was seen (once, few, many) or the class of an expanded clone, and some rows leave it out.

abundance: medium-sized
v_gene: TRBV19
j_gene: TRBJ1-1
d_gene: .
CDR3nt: TGTGCCAGTAGTATGGGAGGGGAGGCTGAAGCTTTCTTT
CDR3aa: CASSMGGEAEAFF

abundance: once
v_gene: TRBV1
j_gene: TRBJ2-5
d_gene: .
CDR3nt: TGCAGCGTTCGAGTGGGGGGAGAGGAGACCCAGTACTTC
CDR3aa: CSVRVGGEETQYF

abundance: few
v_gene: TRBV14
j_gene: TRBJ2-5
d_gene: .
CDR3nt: TGTGCCAGCAGCCAAGCAGGGGTGGGCCGTCCTTCGGACTTC
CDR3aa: CASSQAGVGRPSDF

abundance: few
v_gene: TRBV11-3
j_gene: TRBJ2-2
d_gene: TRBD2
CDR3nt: TGTGCCAGCAGCAGGGGACTAGCGGGCACCGGGGAGCTGTTTTTT
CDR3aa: CASSRGLAGTGELFF

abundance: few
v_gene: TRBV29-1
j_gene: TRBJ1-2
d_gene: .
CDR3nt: TGCAGCGTACAACCTGGGGGTCTACAGCATGGCTACACCTTC
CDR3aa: CSVQPGGLQHGYTF

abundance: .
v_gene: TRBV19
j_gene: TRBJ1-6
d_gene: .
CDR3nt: TGTGCCAGTAGGACAGCTCCCTCTAATTCACCCCTCCACTTT
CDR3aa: CASRTAPSNSPLHF

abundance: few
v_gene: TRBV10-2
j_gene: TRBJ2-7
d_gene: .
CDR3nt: TGCGCCAGCAGCGACGTGGCAGGCCTCCCTGAGCAGTACTTC
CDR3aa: CASSDVAGLPEQYF

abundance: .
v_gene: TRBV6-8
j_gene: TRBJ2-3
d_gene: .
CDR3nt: TGTGCCAGCTATTCCCGATCCGGAGGGGATACGCAGTATTTT
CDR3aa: CASYSRSGGDTQYF

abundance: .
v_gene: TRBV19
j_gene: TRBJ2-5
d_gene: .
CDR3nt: TGTGCCAGTAGTGGGACCACCAGGGAGACCCAGTACTTC
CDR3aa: CASSGTTRETQYF

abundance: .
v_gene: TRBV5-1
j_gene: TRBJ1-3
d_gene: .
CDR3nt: TGCGCCAGCAGAACCGGGACATCTGGAAACACCATATATTTT
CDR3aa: CASRTGTSGNTIYF

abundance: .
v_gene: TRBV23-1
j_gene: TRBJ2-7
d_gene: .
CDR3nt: TGCGCCAGCAGCCAAGTAGTGGGGGGTGGCGAGCAGTACTTC
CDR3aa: CASSQVVGGGEQYF

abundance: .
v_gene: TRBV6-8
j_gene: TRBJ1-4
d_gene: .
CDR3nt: TGTGCCGCCTCGGGGGGCCGGAATGAAAAACTGTTTTTT
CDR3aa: CAASGGRNEKLFF

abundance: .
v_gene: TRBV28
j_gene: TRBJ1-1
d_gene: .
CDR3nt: TGTGCCAGCATCCCTCATGGGATGATGAACACTGAAGCTTTCTTT
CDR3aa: CASIPHGMMNTEAFF

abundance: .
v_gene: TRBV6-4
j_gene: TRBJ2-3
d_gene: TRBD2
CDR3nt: TGTGCCATCAGTGAGTCGGGCGGGGGGCACACAGATACGCAGTATTTT
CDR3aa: CAISESGGGHTDTQYF

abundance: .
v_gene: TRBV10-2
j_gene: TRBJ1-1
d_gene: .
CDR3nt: TGCGCCAGCAGTGCCAACAGGGTTTCCCCTGAAGCTTTCTTT
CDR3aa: CASSANRVSPEAFF

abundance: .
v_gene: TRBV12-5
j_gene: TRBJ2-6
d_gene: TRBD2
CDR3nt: TGTGCTAGTGGTTCTAGCGGGAGGGCCTCTGGGGCCAACGTCCTGACTTTC
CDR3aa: CASGSSGRASGANVLTF

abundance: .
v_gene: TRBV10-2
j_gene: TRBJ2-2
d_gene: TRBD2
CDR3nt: TGCGCCAGCAGTGAGTCTGGGAGGGATTGGGTCACCGGGGAGCTGTTTTTT
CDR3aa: CASSESGRDWVTGELFF

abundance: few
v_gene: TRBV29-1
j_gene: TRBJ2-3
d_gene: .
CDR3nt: TGCAGCGTTGGGAGGACGGGTGCGGATACGCAGTATTTT
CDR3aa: CSVGRTGADTQYF

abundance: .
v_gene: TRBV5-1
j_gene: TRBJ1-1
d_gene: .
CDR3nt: TGCGCCAGCAGCTTGGTTCCGGAGAACACTGAAGCTTTCTTT
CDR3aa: CASSLVPENTEAFF

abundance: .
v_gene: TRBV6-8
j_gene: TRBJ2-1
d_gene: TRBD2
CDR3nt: TGTGCCAGCAGTTACTCAAGCGGGGGCAACAATGAGCAGTTCTTC
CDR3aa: CASSYSSGGNNEQFF

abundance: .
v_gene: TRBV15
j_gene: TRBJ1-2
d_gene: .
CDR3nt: TGTGCCACCAGCAGAGCCCCAGGACTGTCAAACTATGGCTACACCTTC
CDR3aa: CATSRAPGLSNYGYTF

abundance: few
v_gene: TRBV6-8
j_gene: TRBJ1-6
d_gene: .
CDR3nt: TGTGCCAGCAGTCGCCCGACAGCCGCCGATTCACCCCTCCACTTT
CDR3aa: CASSRPTAADSPLHF

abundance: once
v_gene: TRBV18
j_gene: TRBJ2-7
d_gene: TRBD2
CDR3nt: TGTGCCAGCTCACCTAAAGCGGGGGGGGAGCAGTACTTC
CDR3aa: CASSPKAGGEQYF

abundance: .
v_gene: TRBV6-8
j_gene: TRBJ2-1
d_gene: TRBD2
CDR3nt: TGTGCCAGCAGTTCCTCTAGCGGGGGAGCCTACAATGAGCAGTTCTTC
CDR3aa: CASSSSSGGAYNEQFF

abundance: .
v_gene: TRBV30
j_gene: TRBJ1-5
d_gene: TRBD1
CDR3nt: TGTGCCTGGAGGGGGGACAGAGATCAGCCCCAGCATTTT
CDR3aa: CAWRGDRDQPQHF

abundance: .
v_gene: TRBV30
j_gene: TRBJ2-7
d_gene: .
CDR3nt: TGTGCCTGGAGATATGGAAACTCCTACGAGCAGTACTTC
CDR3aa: CAWRYGNSYEQYF

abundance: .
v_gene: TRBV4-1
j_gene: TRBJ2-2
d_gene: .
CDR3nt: TGCGCCAGCAGCCAAGTTTGGAACACCGGGGAGCTGTTTTTT
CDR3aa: CASSQVWNTGELFF